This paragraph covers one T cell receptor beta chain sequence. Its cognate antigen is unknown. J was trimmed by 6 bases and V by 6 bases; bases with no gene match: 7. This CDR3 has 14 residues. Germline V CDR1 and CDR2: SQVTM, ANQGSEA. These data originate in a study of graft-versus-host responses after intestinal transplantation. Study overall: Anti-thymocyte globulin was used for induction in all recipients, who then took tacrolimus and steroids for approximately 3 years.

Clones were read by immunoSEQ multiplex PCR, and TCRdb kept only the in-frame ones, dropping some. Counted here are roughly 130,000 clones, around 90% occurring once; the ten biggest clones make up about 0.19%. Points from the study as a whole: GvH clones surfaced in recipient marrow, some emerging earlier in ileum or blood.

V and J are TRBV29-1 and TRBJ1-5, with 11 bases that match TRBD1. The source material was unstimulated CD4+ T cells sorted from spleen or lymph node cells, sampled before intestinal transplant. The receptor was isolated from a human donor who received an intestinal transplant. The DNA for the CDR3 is TGCAGCGTGTGCCCCGGGACAGGGGGTCAGCCCCAGCATTTT. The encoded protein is CSVCPGTGGQPQHF.